The present T cell receptor (beta chain) was sequenced within a study of cytomegalovirus exposure and HLA in healthy donors. Overall study findings and caveats: Other equally common chains were less clonally expanded than HLA-associated TCR beta chains, a later analysis showed. Prediction of most subjects' HLA-A and HLA-B alleles by TCR beta sequences was reportedly accurate.

Note on this clone: Antigen: not known.

CDR3 size: 14 residues. Germline assignment: CDR1 SEHNR and CDR2 FQNEAQ (reference sequence). V was shortened by 0 bases and J by 8 bases, with 10 bases between the two germline ends. The PCR used 60 Vbeta and 13 Jbeta primers. Measured with immunoSEQ multiplex PCR; TCRdb has only the in-frame clones, and not every one. The sample holds 90,000 or so clones; around 73% are singletons and the top ten take 2.5% to 4%. V gene TRBV7-9 combines with J gene TRBJ1-4; no clear D. This receptor was identified in a woman aged 40 to 49 in good health and CMV-seronegative. The specimen sequenced was PBMCs. In DNA, the CDR3 is TGTGCCAGCAGCTTAGCCACTTATGAGGAAAAACTGTTTTTT. Residues: CASSLATYEEKLFF. Full variable domain (rest looked up from reference TRBV7-9 and TRBJ1-4): DTGVSQNPRHKITKRGQNVTFRCDPISEHNRLYWYRQTLGQGPEFLTYFQNEAQLEKSRLLSDRFSAERPKGSFSTLEIQRTEQGDSAMYLCASSLATYEEKLFFGSGTQLSVL.